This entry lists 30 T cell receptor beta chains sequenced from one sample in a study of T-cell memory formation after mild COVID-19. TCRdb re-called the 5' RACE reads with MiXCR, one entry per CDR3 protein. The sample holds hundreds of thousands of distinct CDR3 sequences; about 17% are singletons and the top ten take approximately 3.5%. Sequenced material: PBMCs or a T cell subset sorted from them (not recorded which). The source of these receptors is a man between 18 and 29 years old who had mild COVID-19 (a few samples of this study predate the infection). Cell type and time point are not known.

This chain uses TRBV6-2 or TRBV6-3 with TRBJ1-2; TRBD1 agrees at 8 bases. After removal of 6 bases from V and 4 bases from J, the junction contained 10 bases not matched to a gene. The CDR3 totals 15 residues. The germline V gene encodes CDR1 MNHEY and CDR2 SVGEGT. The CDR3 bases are TGTGCCAGCAGCTTGACGGACAGGGCTTCCTATGGCTACACCTTC. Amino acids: CASSLTDRASYGYTF.

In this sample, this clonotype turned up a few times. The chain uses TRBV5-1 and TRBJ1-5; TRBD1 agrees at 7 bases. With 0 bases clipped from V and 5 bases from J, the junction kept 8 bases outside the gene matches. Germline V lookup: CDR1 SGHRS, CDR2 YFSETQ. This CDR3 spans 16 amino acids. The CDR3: CASSLGPGQTYQPQHF. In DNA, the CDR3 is TGCGCCAGCAGCTTGGGACCGGGACAGACTTATCAGCCCCAGCATTTT.

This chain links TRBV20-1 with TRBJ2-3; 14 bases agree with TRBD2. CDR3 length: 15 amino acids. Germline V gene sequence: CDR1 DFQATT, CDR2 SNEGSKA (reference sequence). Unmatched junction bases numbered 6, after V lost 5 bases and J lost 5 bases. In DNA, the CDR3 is TGCAGTGCTGGGGGACTAGCGGGGGTAGGAGATACGCAGTATTTT. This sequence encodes CSAGGLAGVGDTQYF.

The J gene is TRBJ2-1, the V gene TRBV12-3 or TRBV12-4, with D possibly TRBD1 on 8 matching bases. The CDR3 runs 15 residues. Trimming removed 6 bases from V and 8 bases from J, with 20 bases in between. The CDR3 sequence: CASRQTGGGRYEQFF. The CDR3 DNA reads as TGTGCCAGCAGACAAACAGGGGGGGGCCGCTATGAGCAGTTCTTC.

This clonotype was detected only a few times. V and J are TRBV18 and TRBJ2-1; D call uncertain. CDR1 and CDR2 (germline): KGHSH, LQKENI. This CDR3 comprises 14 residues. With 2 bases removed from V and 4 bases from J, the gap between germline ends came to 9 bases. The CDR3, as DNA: TGTGCCAGCTCACCATTGGGGAAATACAATGAGCAGTTCTTC. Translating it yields CASSPLGKYNEQFF.

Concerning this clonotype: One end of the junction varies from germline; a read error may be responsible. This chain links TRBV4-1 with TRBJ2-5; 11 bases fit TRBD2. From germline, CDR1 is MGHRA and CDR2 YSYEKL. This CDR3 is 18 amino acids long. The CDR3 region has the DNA TGCGCCAGCAGCCTGGGCCTCCTGGGACTAGCGGTCCAAGAGACCCAGCACTTC. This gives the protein CASSLGLLGLAVQETQHF.

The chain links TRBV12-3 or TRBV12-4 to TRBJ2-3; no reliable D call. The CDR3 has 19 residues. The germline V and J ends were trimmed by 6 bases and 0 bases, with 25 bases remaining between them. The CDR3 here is CASRGLSEPPRFSTDTQYF. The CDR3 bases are TGTGCCAGCAGGGGTCTCTCCGAACCCCCCAGATTCAGCACAGATACGCAGTATTTT.

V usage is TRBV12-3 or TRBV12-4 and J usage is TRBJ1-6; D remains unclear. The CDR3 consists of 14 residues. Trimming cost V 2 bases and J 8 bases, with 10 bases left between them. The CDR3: CASSLWGSDSPLHF. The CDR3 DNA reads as TGTGCCAGCAGTTTATGGGGATCTGATTCACCCCTCCACTTT.

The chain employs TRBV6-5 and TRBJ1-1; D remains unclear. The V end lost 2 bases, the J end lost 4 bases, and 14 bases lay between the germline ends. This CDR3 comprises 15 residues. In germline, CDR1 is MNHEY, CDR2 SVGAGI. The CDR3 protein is CASSYGPGSGTEAFF. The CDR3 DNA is TGTGCCAGCAGTTACGGGCCGGGGAGCGGCACTGAAGCTTTCTTT.

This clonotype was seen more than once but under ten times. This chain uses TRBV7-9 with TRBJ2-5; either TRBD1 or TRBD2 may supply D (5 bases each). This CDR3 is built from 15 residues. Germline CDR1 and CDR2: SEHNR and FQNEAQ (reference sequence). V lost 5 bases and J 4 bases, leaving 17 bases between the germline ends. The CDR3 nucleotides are TGTGCCAGCAGCCCCAGAATGGGGGTGGGAGAGACCCAGTACTTC. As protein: CASSPRMGVGETQYF.

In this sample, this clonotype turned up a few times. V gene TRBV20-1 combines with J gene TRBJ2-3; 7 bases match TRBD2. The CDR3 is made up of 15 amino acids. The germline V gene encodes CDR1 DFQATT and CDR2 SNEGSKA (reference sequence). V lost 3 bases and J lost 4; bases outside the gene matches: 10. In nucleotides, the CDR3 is TGCAGTGCTAGTCTTTGGGGGGGGACCCCAGATACGCAGTATTTT. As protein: CSASLWGGTPDTQYF.

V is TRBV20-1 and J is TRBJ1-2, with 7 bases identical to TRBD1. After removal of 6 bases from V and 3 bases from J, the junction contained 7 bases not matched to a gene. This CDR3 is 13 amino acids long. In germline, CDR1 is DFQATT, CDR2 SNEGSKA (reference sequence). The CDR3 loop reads CSAKIQGDYGYTF. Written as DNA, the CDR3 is TGCAGTGCAAAAATTCAGGGGGACTATGGCTACACCTTC.

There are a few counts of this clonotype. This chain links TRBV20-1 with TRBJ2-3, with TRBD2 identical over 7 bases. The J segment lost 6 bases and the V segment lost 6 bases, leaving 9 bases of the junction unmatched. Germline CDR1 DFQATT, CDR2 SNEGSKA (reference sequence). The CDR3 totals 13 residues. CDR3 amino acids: CSATREPGDTQYF. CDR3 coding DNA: TGCAGTGCGACGCGGGAGCCGGGGGATACGCAGTATTTT.

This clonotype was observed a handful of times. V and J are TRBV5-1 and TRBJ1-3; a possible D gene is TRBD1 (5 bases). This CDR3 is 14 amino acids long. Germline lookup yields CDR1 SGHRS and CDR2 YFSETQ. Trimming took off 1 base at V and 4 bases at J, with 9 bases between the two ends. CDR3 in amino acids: CASSLWGPGNTIYF. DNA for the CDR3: TGCGCCAGCAGCTTGTGGGGACCAGGAAACACCATATATTTT.

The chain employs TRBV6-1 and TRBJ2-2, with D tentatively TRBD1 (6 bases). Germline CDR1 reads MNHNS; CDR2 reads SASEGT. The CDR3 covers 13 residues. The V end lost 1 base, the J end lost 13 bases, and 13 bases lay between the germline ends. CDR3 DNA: TGTGCCAGCAGTGAAGACAGGGCACGGGCGCTGTTTTTT. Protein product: CASSEDRARALFF.

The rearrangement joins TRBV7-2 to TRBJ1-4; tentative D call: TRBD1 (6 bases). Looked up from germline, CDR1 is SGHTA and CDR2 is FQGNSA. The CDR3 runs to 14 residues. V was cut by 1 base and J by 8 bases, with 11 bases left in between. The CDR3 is CASSLGGAGEKLFF. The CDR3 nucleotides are TGTGCCAGCAGCTTAGGGGGGGCTGGGGAAAAACTGTTTTTT.

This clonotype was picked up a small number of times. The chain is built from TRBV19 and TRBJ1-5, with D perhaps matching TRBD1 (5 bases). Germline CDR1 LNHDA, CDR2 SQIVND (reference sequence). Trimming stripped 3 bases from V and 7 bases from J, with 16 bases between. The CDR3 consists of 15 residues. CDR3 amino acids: CASSIREGLGQPQHF. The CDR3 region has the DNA TGTGCCAGTAGTATTCGGGAGGGGTTGGGGCAGCCCCAGCATTTT.

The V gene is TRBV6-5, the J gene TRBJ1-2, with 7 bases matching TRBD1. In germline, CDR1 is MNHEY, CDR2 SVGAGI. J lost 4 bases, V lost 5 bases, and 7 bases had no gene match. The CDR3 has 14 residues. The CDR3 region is CASSQTPGGYGYTF. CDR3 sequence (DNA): TGTGCCAGCAGTCAGACACCAGGGGGCTATGGCTACACCTTC.

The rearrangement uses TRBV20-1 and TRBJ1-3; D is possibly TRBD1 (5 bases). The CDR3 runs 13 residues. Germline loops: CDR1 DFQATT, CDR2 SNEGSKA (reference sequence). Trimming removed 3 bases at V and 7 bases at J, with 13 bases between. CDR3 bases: TGCAGTGCTAGCCCCCCGGGGGGGAACACCATATATTTT. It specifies CSASPPGGNTIYF.

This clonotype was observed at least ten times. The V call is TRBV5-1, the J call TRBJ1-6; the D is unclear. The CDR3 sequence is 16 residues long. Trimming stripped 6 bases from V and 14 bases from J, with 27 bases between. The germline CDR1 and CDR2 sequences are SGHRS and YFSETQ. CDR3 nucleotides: TGCGCCAGCACCGACCTTATGGACGGAGGATTAGTTTCCCTCCACTTT. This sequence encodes CASTDLMDGGLVSLHF.

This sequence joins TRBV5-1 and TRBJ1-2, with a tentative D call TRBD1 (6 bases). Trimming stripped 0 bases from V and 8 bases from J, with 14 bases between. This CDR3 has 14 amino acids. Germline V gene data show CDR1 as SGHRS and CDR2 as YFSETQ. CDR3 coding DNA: TGCGCCAGCAGCTTGGAACAGGGCCTCGCGGGCTACACCTTC. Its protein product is CASSLEQGLAGYTF.

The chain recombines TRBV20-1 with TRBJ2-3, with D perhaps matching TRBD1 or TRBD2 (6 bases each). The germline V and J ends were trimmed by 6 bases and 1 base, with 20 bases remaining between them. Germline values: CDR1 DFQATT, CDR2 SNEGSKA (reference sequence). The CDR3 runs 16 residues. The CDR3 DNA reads TGCAGTGCCGCCGTCCCGGGGGCAGTGGGCACAGATACGCAGTATTTT. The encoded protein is CSAAVPGAVGTDTQYF.

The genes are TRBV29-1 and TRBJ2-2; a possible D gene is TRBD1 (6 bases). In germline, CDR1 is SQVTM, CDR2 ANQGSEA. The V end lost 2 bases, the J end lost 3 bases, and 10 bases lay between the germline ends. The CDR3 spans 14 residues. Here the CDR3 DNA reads TGCAGCGTTGAACCAGGGGAACACACCGGGGAGCTGTTTTTT. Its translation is CSVEPGEHTGELFF.

The CDR3 is CSARDWTRKNIQYF. DNA for the CDR3: TGCAGTGCTAGAGATTGGACCAGGAAAAACATTCAGTACTTC. V gene TRBV20-1 combines with J gene TRBJ2-4; D gene uncertain. This CDR3 has 14 amino acids. Between the trimmed V and J ends, which lost 0 bases and 4 bases, there was a span of 10 bases. Per the germline V gene, CDR1 is DFQATT and CDR2 is SNEGSKA (reference sequence).

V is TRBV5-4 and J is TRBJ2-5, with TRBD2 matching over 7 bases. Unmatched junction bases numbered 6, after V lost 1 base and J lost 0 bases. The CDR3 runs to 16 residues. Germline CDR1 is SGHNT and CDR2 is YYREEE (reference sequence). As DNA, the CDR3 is TGTGCCAGCAGCTTGCTAGGCCTAGCGGACCAAGAGACCCAGTACTTC. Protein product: CASSLLGLADQETQYF.

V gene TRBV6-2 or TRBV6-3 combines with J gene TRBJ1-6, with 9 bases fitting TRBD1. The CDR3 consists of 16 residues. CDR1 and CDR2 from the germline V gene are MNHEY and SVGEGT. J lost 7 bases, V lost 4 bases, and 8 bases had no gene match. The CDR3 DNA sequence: TGTGCCAGCAGTTCAAGGTCCGGGACAGGGAATTCACCCCTCCACTTT. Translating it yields CASSSRSGTGNSPLHF.

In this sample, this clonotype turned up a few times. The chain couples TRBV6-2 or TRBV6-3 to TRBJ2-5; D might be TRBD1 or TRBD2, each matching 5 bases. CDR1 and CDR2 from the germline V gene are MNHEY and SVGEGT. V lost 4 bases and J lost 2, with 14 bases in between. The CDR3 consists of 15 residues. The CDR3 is CASSSRDPYQETQYF. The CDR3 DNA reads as TGTGCCAGCAGTTCCCGGGACCCATATCAAGAGACCCAGTACTTC.

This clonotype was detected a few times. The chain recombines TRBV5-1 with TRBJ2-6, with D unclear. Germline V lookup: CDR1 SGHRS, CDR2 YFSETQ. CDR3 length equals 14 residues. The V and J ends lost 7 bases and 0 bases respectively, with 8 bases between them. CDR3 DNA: TGCGCCAGCCGCCTCTCCTCTGGGGCCAACGTCCTGACTTTC. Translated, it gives CASRLSSGANVLTF.

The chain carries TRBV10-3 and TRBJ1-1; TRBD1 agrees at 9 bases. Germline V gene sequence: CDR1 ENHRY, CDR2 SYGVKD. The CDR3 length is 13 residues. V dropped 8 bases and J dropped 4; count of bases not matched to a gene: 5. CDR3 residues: CAISGQGSTEAFF. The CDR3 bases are TGTGCCATCTCCGGACAGGGGAGCACTGAAGCTTTCTTT.

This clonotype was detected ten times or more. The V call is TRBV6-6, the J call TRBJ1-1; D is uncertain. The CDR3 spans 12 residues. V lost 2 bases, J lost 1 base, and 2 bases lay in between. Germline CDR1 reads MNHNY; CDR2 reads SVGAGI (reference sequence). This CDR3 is CASSYRNTEAFF. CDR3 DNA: TGTGCCAGCAGTTACAGGAACACTGAAGCTTTCTTT.